Shown below are 12 T cell receptor beta chains from a single sample sequenced in a study of cytomegalovirus exposure and HLA in healthy donors. Here immunoSEQ multiplex PCR was the method, and the copy in TCRdb shows in-frame clones only, minus some. The sample has approximately 100,000 clones, about 94% seen once. Source material: PBMCs. All receptors come from a woman aged 30 to 39 in good health and CMV-seropositive.

The V and J genes are TRBV4-3 and TRBJ1-4, with TRBD1 matching 8 bases. The CDR3 has 14 amino acids. V lost 4 bases and J lost 5; bases outside the gene matches: 3. The germline V gene encodes CDR1 LGHNA and CDR2 YSLEER. The CDR3 is CASSPGQGNEKLFF. CDR3 DNA: TGCGCCAGCAGCCCCGGACAGGGAAATGAAAAACTGTTTTTT.

The J gene is TRBJ2-3, the V gene TRBV19, with TRBD2 matching over 8 bases. This CDR3 region has 15 residues. Germline lookup yields CDR1 LNHDA and CDR2 SQIVND (reference sequence). Trimming removed 6 bases from V and 2 bases from J; junction bases left unmatched: 7. Here the CDR3 DNA reads TGTGCCAGTAGCCCGACGGGGGGGCACACAGATACGCAGTATTTT. Translation: CASSPTGGHTDTQYF.

The CDR3 loop reads CASSLVFGQTYEQYF. CDR3 coding DNA: TGTGCCAGCAGCTTAGTTTTTGGCCAAACCTACGAGCAGTACTTC. This chain connects TRBV7-8 to TRBJ2-7; D uncertain. Germline CDR1 and CDR2: SGHVS and FQNEAQ. With 1 base removed from V and 2 bases from J, the gap between germline ends came to 12 bases. There are 15 residues in the CDR3.

The J gene is TRBJ1-1, the V gene TRBV9; a weak D match, TRBD1 (5 bases). Germline CDR1 reads SGDLS; CDR2 reads YYNGEE. The CDR3 covers 13 residues. The V end lost 8 bases, the J end lost 2 bases, and 13 bases lay between the germline ends. This CDR3 is CASGDGTNTEAFF. CDR3 sequence (DNA): TGTGCCAGTGGGGACGGGACTAACACTGAAGCTTTCTTT.

The gene calls are TRBV5-1 and TRBJ2-1; 7 bases align to TRBD2. CDR1 and CDR2 from the germline V gene are SGHRS and YFSETQ. The V segment lost 4 bases and the J segment 0 bases; nucleotides outside the gene matches: 4. CDR3 size: 15 residues. In DNA form, the CDR3 reads TGCGCCAGCAGCGAGAAGCGGGACTCCTACAATGAGCAGTTCTTC. It is translated as CASSEKRDSYNEQFF.

The chain links TRBV19 to TRBJ1-2; no definite D call. Between the trimmed V and J ends, which lost 4 bases and 7 bases, there was a span of 25 bases. Germline lookup yields CDR1 LNHDA and CDR2 SQIVND (reference sequence). The CDR3 loop spans 17 amino acids. The CDR3 reads CASSKKLPDFYPGGYTF. The CDR3 DNA follows: TGTGCCAGTAGTAAGAAGCTACCCGACTTTTACCCGGGTGGCTACACCTTC. Supplemented by reference TRBV19 and TRBJ1-2, the full variable domain reads DGGITQSPKYLFRKEGQNVTLSCEQNLNHDAMYWYRQDPGQGLRLIYYSQIVNDFQKGDIAEGYSVSREKKESFPLTVTSAQKNPTAFYLCASSKKLPDFYPGGYTFGSGTRLTVV.

There are a few counts of this clone. The V gene is TRBV7-9, the J gene TRBJ2-5, with 9 bases aligning to TRBD2. Germline loops: CDR1 SEHNR, CDR2 FQNEAQ (reference sequence). The CDR3 loop spans 15 amino acids. Unmatched junction bases numbered 10, after V lost 7 bases and J lost 4 bases. The CDR3 spells CASNTGLALGETQYF. The CDR3 DNA reads as TGTGCCAGCAATACGGGACTAGCCCTCGGAGAGACCCAGTACTTC. Complete variable domain (other parts from reference TRBV7-9 and TRBJ2-5): DTGVSQNPRHKITKRGQNVTFRCDPISEHNRLYWYRQTLGQGPEFLTYFQNEAQLEKSRLLSDRFSAERPKGSFSTLEIQRTEQGDSAMYLCASNTGLALGETQYFGPGTRLLVL.

The V gene is TRBV6-5, the J gene TRBJ2-1; perhaps TRBD1 as D (6 bases). There are 16 residues in the CDR3. The V and J ends lost 2 bases and 4 bases respectively, with 15 bases between them. Looked up from germline, CDR1 is MNHEY and CDR2 is SVGAGI. The CDR3 is CASSYSQGPNYNEQFF. Written as DNA, the CDR3 is TGTGCCAGCAGTTACAGTCAGGGGCCGAATTACAATGAGCAGTTCTTC.

V gene TRBV9 combines with J gene TRBJ2-7, with 8 bases identical to TRBD1. From germline, CDR1 is SGDLS and CDR2 YYNGEE. With V trimmed by 4 bases and J by 2 bases, 8 bases remained unmatched. The CDR3 loop spans 15 amino acids. The CDR3 here is CASSPRDRRTYEQYF. The DNA of the CDR3 is TGTGCCAGCAGCCCAAGGGACAGGCGGACCTACGAGCAGTACTTC.

The chain recombines TRBV29-1 with TRBJ2-7; 7 positions agree with TRBD1. The germline gives CDR1 SQVTM, CDR2 ANQGSEA. V lost 6 bases and J lost 0; bases outside the gene matches: 8. The CDR3 has 14 amino acids. As DNA, the CDR3 is TGCAGCGTCCTCCCGACAGGGTCCTCCTACGAGCAGTACTTC. Residues: CSVLPTGSSYEQYF.

V is TRBV9 and J is TRBJ2-5, with TRBD2 as a possible D gene (6 bases). This CDR3 is built from 15 residues. The V gene lost 2 bases and the J gene lost 5 bases, with 16 bases spanning the gap. Germline V gene data show CDR1 as SGDLS and CDR2 as YYNGEE. The CDR3 DNA reads as TGTGCCAGCAGCGTGAGGGCGGGAAGAGGGGAGACCCAGTACTTC. Its protein is CASSVRAGRGETQYF. The full variable domain, its missing parts supplied by reference TRBV9 and TRBJ2-5, is DSGVTQTPKHLITATGQRVTLRCSPRSGDLSVYWYQQSLDQGLQFLIQYYNGEERAKGNILERFSAQQFPDLHSELNLSSLELGDSALYFCASSVRAGRGETQYFGPGTRLLVL.

The chain recombines TRBV7-7 with TRBJ2-2; 7 nucleotides match TRBD1. V lost 3 bases, J lost 6 bases, and 1 base stayed unmatched. Germline V gives CDR1 SSHAT, CDR2 FNYEAQ (reference sequence). The CDR3 extends over 13 amino acids. The CDR3, as DNA: TGTGCCAGCAGCTTTACAGGGGCCGGGGAGCTGTTTTTT. Protein product: CASSFTGAGELFF.